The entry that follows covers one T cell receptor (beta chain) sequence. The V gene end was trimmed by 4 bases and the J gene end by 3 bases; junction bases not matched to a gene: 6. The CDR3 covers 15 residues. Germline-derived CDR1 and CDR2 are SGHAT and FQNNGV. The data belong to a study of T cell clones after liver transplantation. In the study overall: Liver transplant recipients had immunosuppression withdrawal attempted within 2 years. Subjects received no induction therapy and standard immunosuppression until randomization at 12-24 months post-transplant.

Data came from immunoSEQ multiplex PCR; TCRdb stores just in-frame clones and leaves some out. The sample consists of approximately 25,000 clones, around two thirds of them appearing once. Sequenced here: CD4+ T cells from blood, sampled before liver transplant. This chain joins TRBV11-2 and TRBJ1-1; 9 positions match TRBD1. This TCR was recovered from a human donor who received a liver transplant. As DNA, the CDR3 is TGTGCCAGCAGCTCAGAGACAGGGGGGGACACTGAAGCTTTCTTT. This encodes CASSSETGGDTEAFF.